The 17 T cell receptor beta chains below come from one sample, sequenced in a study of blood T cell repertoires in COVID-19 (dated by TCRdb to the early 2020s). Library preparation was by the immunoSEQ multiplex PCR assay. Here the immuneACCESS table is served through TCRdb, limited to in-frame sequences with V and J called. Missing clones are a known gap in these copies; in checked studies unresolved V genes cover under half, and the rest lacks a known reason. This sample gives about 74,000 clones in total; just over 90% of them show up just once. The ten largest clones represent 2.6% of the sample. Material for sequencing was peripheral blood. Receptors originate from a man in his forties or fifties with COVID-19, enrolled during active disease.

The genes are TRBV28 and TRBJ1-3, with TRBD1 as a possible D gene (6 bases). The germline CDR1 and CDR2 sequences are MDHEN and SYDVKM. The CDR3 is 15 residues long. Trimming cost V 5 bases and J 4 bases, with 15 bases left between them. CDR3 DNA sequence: TGTGCCAGCAGTAACAGGGTATCGGGCGGAAACACCATATATTTT. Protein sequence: CASSNRVSGGNTIYF. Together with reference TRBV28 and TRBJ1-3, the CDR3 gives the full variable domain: DVKVTQSSRYLVKRTGEKVFLECVQDMDHENMFWYRQDPGLGLRLIYFSYDVKMKEKGDIPEGYSVSREKKERFSLILESASTNQTSMYLCASSNRVSGGNTIYFGEGSWLTVV.

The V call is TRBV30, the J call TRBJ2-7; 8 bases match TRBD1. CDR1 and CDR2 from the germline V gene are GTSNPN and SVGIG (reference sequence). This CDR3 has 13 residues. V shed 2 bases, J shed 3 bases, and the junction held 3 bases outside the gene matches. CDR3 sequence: CAWSLGQGYEQYF. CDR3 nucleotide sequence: TGTGCCTGGAGTCTAGGACAGGGCTACGAGCAGTACTTC.

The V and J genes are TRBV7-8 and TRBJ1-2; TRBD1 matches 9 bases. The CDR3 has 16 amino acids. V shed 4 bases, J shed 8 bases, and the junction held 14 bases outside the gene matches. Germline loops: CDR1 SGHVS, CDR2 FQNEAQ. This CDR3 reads CASSSWDREGSRGYTF. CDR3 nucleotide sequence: TGTGCCAGCAGCTCCTGGGACAGGGAAGGATCGCGGGGCTACACCTTC.

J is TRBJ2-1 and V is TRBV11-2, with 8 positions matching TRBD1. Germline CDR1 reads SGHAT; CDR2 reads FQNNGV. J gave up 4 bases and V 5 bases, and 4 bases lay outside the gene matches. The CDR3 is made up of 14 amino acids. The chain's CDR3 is CASSGRTGYNEQFF. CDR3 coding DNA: TGTGCCAGCAGCGGTCGGACAGGGTACAATGAGCAGTTCTTC.

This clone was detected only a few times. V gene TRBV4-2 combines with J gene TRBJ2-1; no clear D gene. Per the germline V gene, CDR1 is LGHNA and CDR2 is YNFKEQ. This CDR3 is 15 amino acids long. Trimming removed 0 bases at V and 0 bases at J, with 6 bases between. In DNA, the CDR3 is TGTGCCAGCAGCCAAGAAGCTACCTCCTACAATGAGCAGTTCTTC. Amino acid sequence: CASSQEATSYNEQFF.

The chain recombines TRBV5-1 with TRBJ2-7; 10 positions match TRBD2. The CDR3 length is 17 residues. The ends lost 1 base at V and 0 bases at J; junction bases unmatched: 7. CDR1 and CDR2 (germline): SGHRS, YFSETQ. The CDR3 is CASSLLAGESSSYEQYF. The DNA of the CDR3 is TGCGCCAGCAGCTTGCTAGCGGGAGAATCGAGCTCCTACGAGCAGTACTTC.

The CDR3 DNA sequence: TGCGCCAGCAGCCAAGCAGGGGGCTCCTACAATGAGCAGTTCTTC. It codes for CASSQAGGSYNEQFF. V and J are TRBV4-3 and TRBJ2-1, with TRBD1 matching 7 bases. The CDR3 has 15 residues. CDR1 is LGHNA, CDR2 YSLEER, per germline. V was pared by 1 base and J by 0 bases, with 0 bases of the junction left unmatched.

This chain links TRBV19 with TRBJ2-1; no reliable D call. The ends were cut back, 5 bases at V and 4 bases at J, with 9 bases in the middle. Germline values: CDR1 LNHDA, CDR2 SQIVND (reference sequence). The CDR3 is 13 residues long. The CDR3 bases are TGTGCCAGTAGTTCAGGTTGGTACAATGAGCAGTTCTTC. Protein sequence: CASSSGWYNEQFF.

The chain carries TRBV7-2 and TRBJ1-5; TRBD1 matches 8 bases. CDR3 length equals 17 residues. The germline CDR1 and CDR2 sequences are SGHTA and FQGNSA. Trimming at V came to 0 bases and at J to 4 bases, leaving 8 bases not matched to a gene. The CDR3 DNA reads TGTGCCAGCAGCTTAGCTTTTGGACAGGGCGGAAATCAGCCCCAGCATTTT. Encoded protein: CASSLAFGQGGNQPQHF.

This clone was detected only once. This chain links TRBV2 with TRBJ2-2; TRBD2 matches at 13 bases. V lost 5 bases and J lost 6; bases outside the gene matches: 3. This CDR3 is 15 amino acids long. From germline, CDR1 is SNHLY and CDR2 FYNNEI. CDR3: CASSSGLAGAGELFF. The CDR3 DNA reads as TGTGCCAGCAGTTCCGGACTAGCGGGAGCCGGGGAGCTGTTTTTT.

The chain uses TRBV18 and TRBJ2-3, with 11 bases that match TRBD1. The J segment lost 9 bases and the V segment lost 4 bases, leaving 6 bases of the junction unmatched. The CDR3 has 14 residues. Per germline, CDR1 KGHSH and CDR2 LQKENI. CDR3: CASSHGQGAGTQYF. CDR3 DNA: TGTGCCAGCTCACACGGACAGGGGGCTGGCACGCAGTATTTT.

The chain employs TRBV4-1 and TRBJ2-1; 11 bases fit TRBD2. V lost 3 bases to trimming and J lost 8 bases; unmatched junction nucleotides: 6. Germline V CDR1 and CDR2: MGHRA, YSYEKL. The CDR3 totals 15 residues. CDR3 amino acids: CASSQNSGRAYEQFF. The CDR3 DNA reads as TGCGCCAGCAGCCAGAATAGCGGGAGGGCCTATGAGCAGTTCTTC.

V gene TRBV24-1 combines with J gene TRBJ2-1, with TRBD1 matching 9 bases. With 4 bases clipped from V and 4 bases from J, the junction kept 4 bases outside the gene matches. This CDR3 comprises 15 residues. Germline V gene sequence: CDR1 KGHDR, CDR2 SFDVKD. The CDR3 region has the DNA TGTGCCACCAGTGACCGGACAGGGGTTTACAATGAGCAGTTCTTC. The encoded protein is CATSDRTGVYNEQFF.

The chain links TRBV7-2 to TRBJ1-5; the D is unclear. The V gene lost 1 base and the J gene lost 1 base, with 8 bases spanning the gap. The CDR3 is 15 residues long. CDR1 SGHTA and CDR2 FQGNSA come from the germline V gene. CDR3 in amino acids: CASSLVEGSNQPQHF. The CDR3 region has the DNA TGTGCCAGCAGCTTAGTGGAGGGAAGCAATCAGCCCCAGCATTTT.

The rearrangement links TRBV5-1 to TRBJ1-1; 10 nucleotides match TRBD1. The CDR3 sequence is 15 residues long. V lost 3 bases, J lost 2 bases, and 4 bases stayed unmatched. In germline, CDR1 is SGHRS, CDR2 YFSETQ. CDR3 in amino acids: CASSWGTGVNTEAFF. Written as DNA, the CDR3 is TGCGCCAGCAGCTGGGGGACAGGGGTCAACACTGAAGCTTTCTTT.

DNA of the CDR3: TGTGCCAGCAGTTTAAGGCCCGGAGGAGAGCAGTACTTC. Translation gives CASSLRPGGEQYF. The chain joins TRBV27 to TRBJ2-7; D is perhaps TRBD2 (5 bases). V was shortened by 2 bases and J by 7 bases, with 12 bases between the two germline ends. Germline V gene data show CDR1 as MNHEY and CDR2 as SMNVEV (reference sequence). The CDR3 runs to 13 residues.

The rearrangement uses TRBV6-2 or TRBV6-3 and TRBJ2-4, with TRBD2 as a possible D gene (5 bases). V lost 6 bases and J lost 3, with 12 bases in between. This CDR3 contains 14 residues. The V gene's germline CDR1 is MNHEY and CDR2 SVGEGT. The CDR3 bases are TGTGCCAGCAGCTCGGGCGGGTTCAAAAACATTCAGTACTTC. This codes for CASSSGGFKNIQYF.